These T cell receptor beta chains were read from a single sample in a study of blood T cell repertoires in COVID-19. Measured with immunoSEQ multiplex PCR; TCRdb has only the in-frame clones, and not every one. The sample lists 130,000 to 150,000 clones, around 77% occurring once. Sequenced: peripheral blood. Receptor source: a man aged 45-65 years with active or convalescent COVID-19. The CDR3 runs from the conserved cysteine through the conserved F or W. The D gene is left open where the match is weak. A clone size is listed for some rows: how often the clone was seen (once, few, many), or a class if it is expanded.

d_gene | len | abundance | j_gene | v_gene | CDR3nt | CDR3aa
. | 15 | . | TRBJ1-2 | TRBV7-3 | TGTGCCAGCAGCTTAAGCCCCGGGAGCTTCTATGGCTACACCTTC | CASSLSPGSFYGYTF
TRBD2 | 15 | . | TRBJ2-1 | TRBV10-1 | TGCGCCAGCAGTGAGGTAGCGGGGCTCTACAATGAGCAGTTCTTC | CASSEVAGLYNEQFF
TRBD2 | 15 | . | TRBJ2-1 | TRBV6-4 | TGTGCCAGCAGTGACTGGGCGGGGGATTACAATGAGCAGTTCTTC | CASSDWAGDYNEQFF
. | 16 | few | TRBJ2-1 | TRBV5-6 | TGTGCCAGCAGCTTGTTGGGTGGGAGAGTCTACAATGAGCAGTTCTTC | CASSLLGGRVYNEQFF
. | 15 | . | TRBJ2-1 | TRBV28 | TGTGCCAGCAGTTTACCCCCCGGGATTTACAATGAGCAGTTCTTC | CASSLPPGIYNEQFF
TRBD2 | 15 | . | TRBJ2-7 | TRBV5-1 | TGCGCCAGCAGCCTAGGGACTAGCGAAATCTACGAGCAGTACTTC | CASSLGTSEIYEQYF
TRBD1 | 13 | . | TRBJ2-1 | TRBV6-4 | TGTGCCAGCAGTGTTGACAGGGACAATGAGCAGTTCTTC | CASSVDRDNEQFF
. | 15 | . | TRBJ2-7 | TRBV11-2 | TGTGCCAGCAGCTCCCGCTGGGGTAGCGCCTACGAGCAGTACTTC | CASSSRWGSAYEQYF
TRBD2 | 16 | . | TRBJ2-3 | TRBV6-5 | TGTGCCAGCAGTTCCTCAACTAGCGGGAGTGTAGATACGCAGTATTTT | CASSSSTSGSVDTQYF
TRBD2 | 18 | . | TRBJ2-7 | TRBV7-8 | TGTGCCAGCAGCTTAGGCGGGACTAGCGGGAGCGGGTCCTACGAGCAGTACTTC | CASSLGGTSGSGSYEQYF
TRBD2 | 15 | . | TRBJ2-1 | TRBV11-3 | TGTGCCAGCAGCCATGGGGGACTAGCCCTCGATGAGCAGTTCTTC | CASSHGGLALDEQFF
TRBD1 | 14 | . | TRBJ1-6 | TRBV28 | TGTGCCAGCACCGGGGACAGGGGCAGGACACCCCTCCACTTT | CASTGDRGRTPLHF
TRBD2 | 14 | . | TRBJ2-3 | TRBV4-2 | TGTGCCAGCAGCCAAGGAAGCGGGATAGATACGCAGTATTTT | CASSQGSGIDTQYF
TRBD2 | 14 | few | TRBJ2-7 | TRBV28 | TGTGCCAGCAGGACTAGCGGGCCTTCCTACGAGCAGTACTTC | CASRTSGPSYEQYF
. | 14 | once | TRBJ1-1 | TRBV14 | TGTGCCAGCAGCCAGTGGCAGGGGATCACTGAAGCTTTCTTT | CASSQWQGITEAFF
TRBD1 | 14 | . | TRBJ1-5 | TRBV5-1 | TGCGCCAGCAGCCGGACAGGGGGGGATCAGCCCCAGCATTTT | CASSRTGGDQPQHF
TRBD1 | 15 | . | TRBJ2-7 | TRBV9 | TGTGCCAGCAGCGTAGGGTCAGGGGGCTACTACGAGCAGTACTTC | CASSVGSGGYYEQYF
TRBD2 | 15 | . | TRBJ2-7 | TRBV7-2 | TGTGCCAGCAGCTTCGGACTAGCGGGTTCCTACGAGCAGTACTTC | CASSFGLAGSYEQYF
TRBD2 | 14 | few | TRBJ2-1 | TRBV28 | TGTGCCAGCAGCTCCGGACTAGCGGGAAATGAGCAGTTCTTC | CASSSGLAGNEQFF
. | 14 | . | TRBJ1-3 | TRBV6-5 | TGTGCCAGCAGTTATGGGCAGGAGGTAAACACCATATATTTT | CASSYGQEVNTIYF
. | 14 | . | TRBJ2-2 | TRBV11-3 | TGTGCCAGCAGCTTAGGCCAGGAAGCCGGGGAGCTGTTTTTT | CASSLGQEAGELFF
. | 15 | . | TRBJ2-1 | TRBV11-3 | TGTGCCAGCAGCTTAGGGCCGGGACTCTACAATGAGCAGTTCTTC | CASSLGPGLYNEQFF
. | 15 | few | TRBJ2-7 | TRBV19 | TGTGCCAGTAGTATTTGGGCGCAGGCACGCTACGAGCAGTACTTC | CASSIWAQARYEQYF
TRBD2 | 15 | . | TRBJ2-1 | TRBV11-1 | TGTGCCAGCAGCTTAGCGGCTAGCGGGAGTAGTGAGCAGTTCTTC | CASSLAASGSSEQFF
TRBD1 | 14 | . | TRBJ1-2 | TRBV5-4 | TGTGCCAGCAGCCCAGGACAGGGTCGCTATGGCTACACCTTC | CASSPGQGRYGYTF
. | 14 | . | TRBJ1-1 | TRBV28 | TGTGCCAGCACCTCAGGGCGGGGGGGTACTGAAGCTTTCTTT | CASTSGRGGTEAFF
. | 13 | . | TRBJ2-1 | TRBV24-1 | TGTGCCACCAGTTTGGGACACTACAATGAGCAGTTCTTC | CATSLGHYNEQFF
. | 14 | . | TRBJ1-4 | TRBV24-1 | TGTGCCACCAGTGGTAATGCAGGGAATGAAAAACTGTTTTTT | CATSGNAGNEKLFF
. | 12 | . | TRBJ2-2 | TRBV29-1 | TGCAGCGTTGAGGGGGGCACCGGGGAGCTGTTTTTT | CSVEGGTGELFF
. | 16 | few | TRBJ1-3 | TRBV28 | TGTGCCAGCAGTTTACTCGACGGGGGTTCGGGAAACACCATATATTTT | CASSLLDGGSGNTIYF